This TCR beta chain emerged from a study of blood T cell repertoires in COVID-19. As for the study in general: COVID-19 samples, acute and convalescent, were from the United States, Italy and Spain.

Sequencing was performed with immunoSEQ multiplex PCR; in TCRdb, only in-frame clones are kept and a portion is missing. The sample carries a few hundred thousand clones, about 90% recorded once. CDR3 length: 13 amino acids. The germline V gene has CDR1 LNHDA and CDR2 SQIVND (reference sequence). The V and J ends lost 3 bases and 1 base respectively, with 5 bases between them. The source is a woman aged 25 to 39 with COVID-19, enrolled during active disease. The chain is built from TRBV19 and TRBJ2-3; D is uncertain. Sequencing was done on a sample of peripheral blood. Here the CDR3 reads CASSMARTDTQYF. The DNA of the CDR3 is TGTGCCAGTAGTATGGCCCGCACAGATACGCAGTATTTT.